This T cell receptor beta chain appears in the sequencing data of a study of T cell repertoires in cytomegalovirus infection. This clonotype was seen a handful of times. TCRdb re-called the reads through MiXCR, storing one row per CDR3 protein. The sample has 150,000 to 200,000 distinct CDR3 sequences, roughly 9.8% seen once. This CDR3 has 16 amino acids. Per the germline V gene, CDR1 is SEHNR and CDR2 is FQNEAQ (reference sequence). V lost 5 bases, J lost 4 bases, and 17 bases lay in between. Sequencing input: PBMCs. The chain employs TRBV7-9 and TRBJ2-2; D may be TRBD2 (6 bases). This sequence was found in a human donor in good health (CMV status not recorded). Some clones in this sample may be carry-over from other donors' samples. DNA for the CDR3: TGTGCCAGCAGCAAACTCGTCGGGGGTAGCACCGGGGAGCTGTTTTTT. This translates into CASSKLVGGSTGELFF.